A single sample is the source of the 18 T cell receptor beta chains below, sequenced in a study of control samples from healthy donors and cancer patients. The method was immunoSEQ multiplex PCR; TCRdb's version includes in-frame clones alone and lacks a portion of them. The sample records 90,000 to 110,000 clones, around nine tenths being singletons. Specimen: blood. These TCRs come from a woman aged 50 to 65 in good health.

This clone was recorded once. This chain joins TRBV3-1 (or the pseudogene TRBV3-2) and TRBJ2-7, with D unresolved. V was cut by 2 bases and J by 3 bases, with 17 bases left in between. Germline V gene lookup returns CDR1 LGHDT and CDR2 YNNKEL (reference sequence). The CDR3 runs 16 residues. The CDR3 sequence is CASSQRIGGPFYEQYF. In DNA, the CDR3 is TGTGCCAGCAGCCAAAGAATCGGTGGGCCTTTCTACGAGCAGTACTTC.

CDR3 in DNA: TGTGCCAGCAGCCTCTGGAGCGGGAACACCGGGGAGCTGTTTTTT. Translated, it gives CASSLWSGNTGELFF. The rearrangement joins TRBV14 to TRBJ2-2; weak D call: TRBD2 (5 bases). In germline, CDR1 is SGHDN, CDR2 FVKESK. The CDR3 spans 15 residues. V lost 4 bases and J 1 base, leaving 10 bases between the germline ends.

The V call is TRBV10-3, the J call TRBJ2-5; TRBD1 might be the D (6 bases). The CDR3 loop spans 14 amino acids. The germline gives CDR1 ENHRY, CDR2 SYGVKD. Trimming took 5 bases from V and 10 from J, leaving 20 bases between them. CDR3 sequence reads: CAISTRGPQFGQYF. The CDR3 DNA reads as TGTGCCATCAGTACCAGGGGACCTCAGTTTGGCCAGTACTTC.

The gene calls are TRBV19 and TRBJ2-1; TRBD2 is a possible D gene (5 bases). Trimming cost V 6 bases and J 4 bases, with 7 bases left between them. Germline assignment: CDR1 LNHDA and CDR2 SQIVND (reference sequence). This CDR3 contains 12 residues. The CDR3 DNA reads as TGTGCCAGTAGAAGCGGATACAATGAGCAGTTCTTC. It encodes CASRSGYNEQFF.

V usage is TRBV27 and J usage is TRBJ1-5; no clear D. Germline V CDR1 and CDR2: MNHEY, SMNVEV (reference sequence). The germline V and J ends were trimmed by 3 bases and 4 bases, with 7 bases remaining between them. The length of the CDR3 is 13 residues. The CDR3 protein is CASSFGVNQPQHF. CDR3 bases: TGTGCCAGCAGTTTCGGCGTAAATCAGCCCCAGCATTTT.

The chain employs TRBV6-5 and TRBJ1-1, with no clear D. Germline CDR1 reads MNHEY; CDR2 reads SVGAGI. The CDR3 consists of 15 residues. Deletions cut 2 bases from V and 1 base from J, with 11 bases between. The CDR3 DNA reads as TGTGCCAGCAGTTACGAGGCTTTTGGGAACACTGAAGCTTTCTTT. This gives the protein CASSYEAFGNTEAFF.

In DNA form, the CDR3 reads TGCGCCAGCAGCCAAGAGCCTCCCCCCTCCGGGCTCACCTTAGGGTTCTTC. It specifies CASSQEPPPSGLTLGFF. The chain joins TRBV4-3 to TRBJ2-1; D is unclear. V dropped 0 bases and J dropped 15 bases, with 27 bases sitting between them. CDR1 is LGHNA and CDR2 is YSLEER in the germline V gene. The CDR3 sequence is 17 residues long.

The rearrangement joins TRBV29-1 to TRBJ2-7; no clear D. CDR1 and CDR2 from the germline V gene are SQVTM and ANQGSEA. The V and J ends lost 2 bases and 2 bases respectively, with 4 bases between them. The CDR3 totals 11 residues. The CDR3 sequence is CSVEPPYEQYV. As DNA, the CDR3 is TGCAGCGTTGAACCTCCCTACGAGCAGTACGTC.

V gene TRBV3-1 (or the pseudogene TRBV3-2) combines with J gene TRBJ2-4, with D perhaps TRBD1 or TRBD2 (5 bases each). This CDR3 has 15 residues. Trimming took 3 bases from V and 1 from J, leaving 10 bases between them. Per germline, CDR1 LGHDT and CDR2 YNNKEL (reference sequence). The DNA for the CDR3 is TGTGCCAGCAGCCAGGTCTGGGGGGCCAAAAACATTCAGTACTTC. It codes for CASSQVWGAKNIQYF.

V is TRBV7-2 and J is TRBJ2-1; TRBD2 matches 10 bases. Trimming took 5 bases from V and 4 from J; bases not matched to a gene: 5. Germline V gene sequence: CDR1 SGHTA, CDR2 FQGNSA. CDR3 length equals 15 residues. Here the CDR3 DNA reads TGTGCCAGCAGCCCGGGACTAGCGCTTTACAATGAGCAGTTCTTC. This translates into CASSPGLALYNEQFF.

V and J are TRBV5-1 and TRBJ2-3; D unresolved. The CDR3 totals 16 residues. V dropped 4 bases and J dropped 1 base, with 16 bases sitting between them. Germline loops: CDR1 SGHRS, CDR2 YFSETQ. This CDR3 reads CASSPRVQRGTDTQYF. The CDR3 bases are TGCGCCAGCAGCCCCCGGGTACAGAGAGGCACAGATACGCAGTATTTT.

The chain employs TRBV7-3 and TRBJ2-1; 13 positions agree with TRBD2. J gave up 3 bases and V 4 bases, and 6 bases lay outside the gene matches. The germline gives CDR1 SGHTA, CDR2 FQGTGA. The CDR3 has 17 residues. CDR3 bases: TGTGCCAGCAGCTCGTGGGGGACTAGCGGGAACTACAATGAGCAGTTCTTC. This gives the protein CASSSWGTSGNYNEQFF.

J is TRBJ2-7 and V is TRBV28, with 11 bases matching TRBD2. With 8 bases clipped from V and 6 bases from J, the junction kept 3 bases outside the gene matches. Germline CDR1 reads MDHEN; CDR2 reads SYDVKM. This CDR3 is built from 12 residues. The CDR3 reads CASCLAGGEQYV. The CDR3 DNA reads as TGTGCCAGCTGTCTAGCGGGAGGCGAGCAGTACGTC.

The DNA for the CDR3 is TGTGCCAGCAGCTTCGGGCACAGATCCTACGAGCAGTACTTC. The encoded protein is CASSFGHRSYEQYF. The J gene is TRBJ2-7, the V gene TRBV7-2; D is ambiguous. This CDR3 is built from 14 residues. V was shortened by 3 bases and J by 1 base, with 10 bases between the two germline ends. Germline V gene lookup returns CDR1 SGHTA and CDR2 FQGNSA.

J is TRBJ2-7 and V is TRBV7-2; 9 positions match TRBD1. The CDR3 has 14 residues. Germline CDR1 reads SGHTA; CDR2 reads FQGNSA. After removal of 0 bases from V and 6 bases from J, the junction contained 3 bases not matched to a gene. In nucleotides, the CDR3 is TGTGCCAGCAGCTTAGCGGGACAGGGATTCGAGCAGTACGTC. Amino acid sequence: CASSLAGQGFEQYV.

The chain employs TRBV7-9 and TRBJ2-2; either TRBD1 or TRBD2 may supply D (6 bases each). The CDR3 is 16 residues long. Trimming took off 7 bases at V and 0 bases at J, with 15 bases between the two ends. The V gene's germline CDR1 is SEHNR and CDR2 FQNEAQ (reference sequence). DNA for the CDR3: TGTGCCAGCAACCAACAGGAGGGGGCGAACACCGGGGAGCTGTTTTTT. Amino acid sequence: CASNQQEGANTGELFF.

The chain combines TRBV12-3 or TRBV12-4 with TRBJ1-1; unclear D gene. V lost 5 bases and J 10 bases, leaving 14 bases between the germline ends. The CDR3 is 12 residues long. The chain's CDR3 is CASSINSAAAFF. CDR3 sequence (DNA): TGTGCCAGCAGTATCAACTCCGCGGCAGCTTTCTTT.

The rearrangement links TRBV14 to TRBJ2-5; 7 nucleotides agree with TRBD2. V lost 0 bases and J lost 2; bases outside the gene matches: 15. The CDR3 is 19 residues long. CDR1 and CDR2 (germline): SGHDN, FVKESK. The CDR3 spells CASSQEERQERGPQETQYF. Written as DNA, the CDR3 is TGTGCCAGCAGCCAAGAGGAGCGTCAGGAGCGGGGACCACAAGAGACCCAGTACTTC.